This TCR beta chain was identified during a study of brain T cells in children with intractable seizures. CDR1 is ENHRY, CDR2 SYGVKD, per germline. V shed 2 bases and J shed 6 bases, with 13 bases lying between them. CDR3 length: 14 amino acids. The time point is: blood from clinic visit 5 months post-surgery; TSC patient then seizure free. Clones were sequenced by immunoSEQ multiplex PCR, and TCRdb holds only the in-frame ones, with some missing. The sample consists of 340,000 or so clones, about 93% of them appearing once. The chain is built from TRBV10-3 and TRBJ1-1, with no clear D. The sequences come from peripheral blood, collected about 5 months after surgery. The clonotype was recovered from a boy in the first two years of life with tuberous sclerosis and intractable seizures. The chain's CDR3 is CAISENLSRSEAFF. In DNA form, the CDR3 reads TGTGCCATCAGTGAGAATCTCTCCCGATCTGAAGCTTTCTTT.